Sequencing of this TCR beta chain was carried out in a study of blood T cell repertoires in COVID-19. Study background: The samples span acute and convalescent COVID-19 from the United States, Italy and Spain.

The CDR3 has 16 residues. Germline trimming cut 4 bases from V and 7 bases from J; bases unmatched to any gene: 5. Germline CDR1 KGHDR, CDR2 SFDVKD. TCRdb keeps only in-frame clones here, not all; method: immunoSEQ multiplex PCR. The repertoire holds 100,000 to 120,000 clones, with approximately 90% as singletons. The chain carries TRBV24-1 and TRBJ2-1; 14 positions agree with TRBD2. The sequenced sample was peripheral blood. The receptor comes from a woman in her fifties or sixties with acute or convalescent COVID-19. CDR3 sequence: CATSDTGTSGSNEQFF. The DNA for the CDR3 is TGTGCCACCAGTGACACCGGGACTAGCGGGAGTAATGAGCAGTTCTTC.